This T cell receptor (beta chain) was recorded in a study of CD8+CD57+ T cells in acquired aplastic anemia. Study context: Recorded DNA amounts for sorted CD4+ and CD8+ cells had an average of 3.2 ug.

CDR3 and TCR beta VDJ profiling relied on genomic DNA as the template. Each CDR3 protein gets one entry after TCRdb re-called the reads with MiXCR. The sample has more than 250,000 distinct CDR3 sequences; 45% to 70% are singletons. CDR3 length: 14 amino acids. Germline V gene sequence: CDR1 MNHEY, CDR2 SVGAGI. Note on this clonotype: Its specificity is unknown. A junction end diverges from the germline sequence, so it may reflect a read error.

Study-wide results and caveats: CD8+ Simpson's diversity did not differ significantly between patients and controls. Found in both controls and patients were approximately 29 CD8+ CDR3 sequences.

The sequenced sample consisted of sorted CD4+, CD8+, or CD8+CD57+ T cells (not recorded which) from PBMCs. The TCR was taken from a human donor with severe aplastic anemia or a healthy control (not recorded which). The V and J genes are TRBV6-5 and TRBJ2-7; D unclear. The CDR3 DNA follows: TGTGCCAGCAGTAGCAACCGTCCAAACTACAAGCAGTACTTC. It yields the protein CASSSNRPNYKQYF.